This entry is about one TCR beta chain. These data come from a study of blood T cell repertoires in COVID-19. V was pared by 5 bases and J by 3 bases, with 11 bases between. Germline V gives CDR1 SNHLY, CDR2 FYNNEI. The CDR3 extends over 14 amino acids. TCRdb's table, derived via immunoSEQ multiplex PCR, lists solely in-frame clones and lacks some. This sample has 150,000 to 200,000 clones, with roughly 80% found just once. The TCR was taken from a woman aged 40 to 50 with COVID-19, enrolled during active disease. Sequencing used peripheral blood. The chain recombines TRBV2 with TRBJ1-3; possible D gene TRBD1, 5 bases. The CDR3 bases are TGTGCCAGCAGTCCGCAGGGTGGTGGAAACACCATATATTTT. Translated, it gives CASSPQGGGNTIYF.